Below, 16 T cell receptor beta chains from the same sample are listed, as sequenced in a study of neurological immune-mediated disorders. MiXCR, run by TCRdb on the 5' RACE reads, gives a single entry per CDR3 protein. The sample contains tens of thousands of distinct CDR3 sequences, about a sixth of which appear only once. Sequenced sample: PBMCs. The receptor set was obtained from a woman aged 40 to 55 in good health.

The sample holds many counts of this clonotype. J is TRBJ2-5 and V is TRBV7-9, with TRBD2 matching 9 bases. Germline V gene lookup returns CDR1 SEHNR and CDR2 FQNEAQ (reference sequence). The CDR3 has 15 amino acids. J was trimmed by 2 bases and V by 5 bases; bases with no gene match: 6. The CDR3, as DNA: TGTGCCAGCAGCAAAGCGGGGGGACCACAAGAGACCCAGTACTTC. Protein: CASSKAGGPQETQYF. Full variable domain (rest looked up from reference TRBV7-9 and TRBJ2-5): DTGVSQNPRHKITKRGQNVTFRCDPISEHNRLYWYRQTLGQGPEFLTYFQNEAQLEKSRLLSDRFSAERPKGSFSTLEIQRTEQGDSAMYLCASSKAGGPQETQYFGPGTRLLVL.

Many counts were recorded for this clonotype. CDR3 coding DNA: TGTGCCAGCAGCGCCTCCCATAGCAATCAGCCCCAGCATTTT. It is translated as CASSASHSNQPQHF. The rearrangement uses TRBV7-2 and TRBJ1-5, with unresolved D. Per germline, CDR1 SGHTA and CDR2 FQGNSA. V dropped 5 bases and J dropped 0 bases, with 8 bases sitting between them. The CDR3 is made up of 14 amino acids.

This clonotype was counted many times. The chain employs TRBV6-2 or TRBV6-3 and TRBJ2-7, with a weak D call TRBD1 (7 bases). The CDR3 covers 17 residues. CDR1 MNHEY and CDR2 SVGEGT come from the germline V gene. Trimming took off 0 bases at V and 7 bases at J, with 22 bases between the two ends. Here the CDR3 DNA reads TGTGCCAGCAGTTACTCGCTCCCAGGGGGGAGCCGCCCGGAGCAGTACGTC. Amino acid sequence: CASSYSLPGGSRPEQYV.

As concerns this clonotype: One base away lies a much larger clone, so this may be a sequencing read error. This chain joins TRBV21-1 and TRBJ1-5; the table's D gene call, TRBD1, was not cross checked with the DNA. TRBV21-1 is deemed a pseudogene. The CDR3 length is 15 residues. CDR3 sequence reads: CASSKARTGCQPKHF. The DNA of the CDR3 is TGTGCCAGCAGCAAAGCGCGGACAGGGTGTCAGCCCAAGCATTTT.

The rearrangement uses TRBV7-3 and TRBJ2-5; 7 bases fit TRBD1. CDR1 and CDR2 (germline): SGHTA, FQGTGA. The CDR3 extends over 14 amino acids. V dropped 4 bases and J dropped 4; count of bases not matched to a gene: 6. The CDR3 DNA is TGTGCCAGCAGCTGGACAGGTGGAACAGAGACCCAGTACTTC. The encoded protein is CASSWTGGTETQYF.

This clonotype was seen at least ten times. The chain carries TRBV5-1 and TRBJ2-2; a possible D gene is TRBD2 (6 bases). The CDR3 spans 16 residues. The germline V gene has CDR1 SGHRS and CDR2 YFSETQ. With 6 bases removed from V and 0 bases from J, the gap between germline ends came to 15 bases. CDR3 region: CASKEQAGTNTGELFF. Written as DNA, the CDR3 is TGCGCCAGCAAGGAACAAGCGGGCACGAACACCGGGGAGCTGTTTTTT. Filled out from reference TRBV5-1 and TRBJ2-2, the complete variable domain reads KAGVTQTPRYLIKTRGQQVTLSCSPISGHRSVSWYQQTPGQGLQFLFEYFSETQRNKGNFPGRFSGRQFSNSRSEMNVSTLELGDSALYLCASKEQAGTNTGELFFGEGSRLTVL.

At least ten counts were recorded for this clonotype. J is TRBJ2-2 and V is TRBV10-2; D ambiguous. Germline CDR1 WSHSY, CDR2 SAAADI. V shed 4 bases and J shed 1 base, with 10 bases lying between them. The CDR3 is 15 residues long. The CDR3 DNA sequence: TGCGCCAGCAGTGGGGGTTATCGGAACACCGGGGAGCTGTTTTTT. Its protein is CASSGGYRNTGELFF.

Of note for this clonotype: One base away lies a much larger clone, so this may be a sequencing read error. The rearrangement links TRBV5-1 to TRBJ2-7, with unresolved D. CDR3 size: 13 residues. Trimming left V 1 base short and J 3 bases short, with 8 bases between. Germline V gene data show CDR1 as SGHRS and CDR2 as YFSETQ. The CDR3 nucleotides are TGCGCCAGCAGCTTGTACCTCAACTACGAGCAGTACTTC. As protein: CASSLYLNYEQYF. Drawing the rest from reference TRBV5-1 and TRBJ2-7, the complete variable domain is KAGVTQTPRYLIKTRGQQVTLSCSPISGHRSVSWYQQTPGQGLQFLFEYFSETQRNKGNFPGRFSGRQFSNSRSEMNVSTLELGDSALYLCASSLYLNYEQYFGPGTRLTVT.

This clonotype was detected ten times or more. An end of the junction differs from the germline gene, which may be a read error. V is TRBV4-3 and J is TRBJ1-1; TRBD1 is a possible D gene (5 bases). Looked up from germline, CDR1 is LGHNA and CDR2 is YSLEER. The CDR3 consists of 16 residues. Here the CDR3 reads CASSQESGQRNAEAFF. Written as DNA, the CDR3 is TGCGCCAGCAGCCAAGAGTCAGGGCAAAGGAACGCTGAAGCTTTCTTT.

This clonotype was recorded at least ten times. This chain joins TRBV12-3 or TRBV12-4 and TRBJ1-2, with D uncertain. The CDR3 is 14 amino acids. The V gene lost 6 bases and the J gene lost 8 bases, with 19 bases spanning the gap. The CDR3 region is CASSHTRGSAGYTF. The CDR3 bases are TGTGCCAGCAGCCACACCAGAGGGTCGGCAGGCTACACCTTC.

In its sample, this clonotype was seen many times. The CDR3 loop reads CSAAMSAAQAQYF. CDR3 coding DNA: TGCAGTGCCGCGATGTCCGCGGCCCAGGCCCAGTACTTC. This chain connects TRBV20-1 to TRBJ2-5; D is unresolved. Germline values: CDR1 DFQATT, CDR2 SNEGSKA (reference sequence). V gave up 6 bases and J gave up 9 bases, with 20 bases separating them. CDR3 length equals 13 residues.

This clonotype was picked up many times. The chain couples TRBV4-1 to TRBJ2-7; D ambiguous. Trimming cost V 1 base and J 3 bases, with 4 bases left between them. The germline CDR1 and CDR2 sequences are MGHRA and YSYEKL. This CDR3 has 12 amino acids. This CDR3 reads CASSQGGYEQYV. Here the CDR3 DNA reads TGCGCCAGCAGCCAAGGCGGCTACGAGCAGTACGTC.

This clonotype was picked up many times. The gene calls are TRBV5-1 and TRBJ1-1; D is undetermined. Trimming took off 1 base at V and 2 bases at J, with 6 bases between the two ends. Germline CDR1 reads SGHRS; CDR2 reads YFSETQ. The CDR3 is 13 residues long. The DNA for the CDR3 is TGCGCCAGCAGCTTGTTTTCTAACACTGAAGCTTTCTTT. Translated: CASSLFSNTEAFF.

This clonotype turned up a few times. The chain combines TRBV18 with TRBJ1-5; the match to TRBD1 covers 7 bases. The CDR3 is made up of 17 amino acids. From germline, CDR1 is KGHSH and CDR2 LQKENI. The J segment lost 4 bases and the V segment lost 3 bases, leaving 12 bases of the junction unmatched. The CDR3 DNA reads TGTGCCAGCTCACCTTCCTCGGAGGGGGCAGGGAATCAGCCCCAGCATTTT. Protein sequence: CASSPSSEGAGNQPQHF.

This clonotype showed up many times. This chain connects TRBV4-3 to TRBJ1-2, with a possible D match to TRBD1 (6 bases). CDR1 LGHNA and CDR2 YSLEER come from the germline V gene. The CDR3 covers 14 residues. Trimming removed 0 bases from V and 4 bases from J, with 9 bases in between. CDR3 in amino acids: CASSQDRGGYGYTF. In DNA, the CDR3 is TGCGCCAGCAGCCAAGATAGGGGGGGCTATGGCTACACCTTC.

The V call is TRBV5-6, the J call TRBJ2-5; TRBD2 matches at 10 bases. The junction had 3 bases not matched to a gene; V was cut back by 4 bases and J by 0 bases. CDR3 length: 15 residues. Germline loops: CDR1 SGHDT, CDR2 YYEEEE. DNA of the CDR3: TGTGCCAGCAGCCCGACTAGCGGGTACCAAGAGACCCAGTACTTC. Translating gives CASSPTSGYQETQYF.